Presented here are 16 T cell receptor beta chains from one specimen sequenced in a study of shared T cell receptors in the human thymus. Profiled with immunoSEQ multiplex PCR; TCRdb holds only in-frame clones, not every one. The data contain roughly 700,000 clones, roughly 90% of them seen just once; the ten biggest clones take up approximately 0.011%. The sample also formed part of further work on human thymus T cells.

Source material: thymocytes. These receptors all stem from a boy in the first two years of life with a congenital heart defect.

The chain employs TRBV5-6 and TRBJ2-2, with 12 nucleotides matching TRBD2. The CDR3 loop spans 16 amino acids. In germline, CDR1 is SGHDT, CDR2 YYEEEE. With 4 bases clipped from V and 6 bases from J, the junction kept 7 bases outside the gene matches. CDR3 protein: CASSPRLAGAPGELFF. As DNA, the CDR3 is TGTGCCAGCAGCCCCCGACTAGCGGGAGCCCCCGGGGAGCTGTTTTTT.

The genes are TRBV4-1 and TRBJ2-5, with D unclear. V shed 0 bases and J shed 5 bases, with 19 bases lying between them. Germline CDR1 is MGHRA and CDR2 is YSYEKL. The CDR3 is made up of 17 amino acids. CDR3 region: CASSQDFGSHPRETQYF. CDR3 nucleotides: TGCGCCAGCAGCCAAGATTTCGGTAGCCACCCTCGCGAGACCCAGTACTTC.

In its sample, this clone was seen a few times. V is TRBV19 and J is TRBJ1-1; the D gene is possibly TRBD1 (5 bases). V was shortened by 6 bases and J by 3 bases, with 11 bases between the two germline ends. The CDR3 runs to 13 residues. From germline, CDR1 is LNHDA and CDR2 SQIVND (reference sequence). DNA for the CDR3: TGTGCCAGTAGGGGCAGGGAGGACACTGAAGCTTTCTTT. Amino acid sequence: CASRGREDTEAFF.

CDR3 sequence: CASSQDWGRSSYNEQFF. The CDR3 region has the DNA TGCGCCAGCAGCCAAGATTGGGGCAGGAGCTCCTACAATGAGCAGTTCTTC. The chain combines TRBV4-3 with TRBJ2-1; D might be TRBD1 (5 bases). The CDR3 runs to 17 residues. V gave up 0 bases and J gave up 0 bases, with 12 bases separating them. CDR1 is LGHNA, CDR2 YSLEER, per germline.

V is TRBV5-4 and J is TRBJ2-7, with 10 bases aligning to TRBD1. V shed 3 bases and J 2 bases; nucleotides not matched to a gene: 17. The V gene's germline CDR1 is SGHNT and CDR2 YYREEE (reference sequence). This CDR3 comprises 19 residues. In DNA form, the CDR3 reads TGTGCCAGCAGCTCCGAAAAGAGACAGGGGGCGGAATTGACCTACGAGCAGTACTTC. Amino acids: CASSSEKRQGAELTYEQYF.

This clone occurred once. This chain uses TRBV19 with TRBJ2-4; D perhaps matches TRBD1 (5 bases). Germline assignment: CDR1 LNHDA and CDR2 SQIVND (reference sequence). CDR3 size: 14 residues. Trimming stripped 3 bases from V and 2 bases from J, with 8 bases between. The CDR3 here is CASSMQGTKNIQYF. The CDR3, as DNA: TGTGCCAGTAGTATGCAGGGAACCAAAAACATTCAGTACTTC.

This chain connects TRBV15 to TRBJ1-3; TRBD1 matches 9 bases. V was pared by 0 bases and J by 4 bases, with 1 base of the junction left unmatched. Germline-derived CDR1 and CDR2 are LNHNV and YYDKDF (reference sequence). There are 15 residues in the CDR3. CDR3 nucleotide sequence: TGTGCCACCAGCAGAGATGGGACAGGGGGAAACACCATATATTTT. Translated, it gives CATSRDGTGGNTIYF.

The V gene is TRBV13, the J gene TRBJ2-3; TRBD2 agrees at 14 bases. The germline CDR1 and CDR2 sequences are PRHDT and FYEKMQ (reference sequence). Unmatched junction bases numbered 12, after V lost 4 bases and J lost 6 bases. This CDR3 is built from 18 residues. The CDR3 region is CASSSRRTSGRPGDTQYF. CDR3 bases: TGTGCCAGCAGCTCGAGAAGGACTAGCGGGAGGCCGGGGGATACGCAGTATTTT.

The V gene is TRBV5-6, the J gene TRBJ1-2; 7 bases are a match to TRBD1. The CDR3 sequence is 16 residues long. Per germline, CDR1 SGHDT and CDR2 YYEEEE. Unmatched junction bases numbered 11, after V lost 6 bases and J lost 0 bases. This CDR3 reads CASNLSTGETNYGYTF. As DNA, the CDR3 is TGTGCCAGCAACTTAAGTACAGGGGAGACTAACTATGGCTACACCTTC.

As regards this clone: The identical CDR3 is also encoded by other nucleotide sequences in the sample. The chain is built from TRBV19 and TRBJ1-2; TRBD1 agrees at 7 bases. The CDR3 consists of 13 residues. Germline assignment: CDR1 LNHDA and CDR2 SQIVND (reference sequence). V trimming: 9 bases; J trimming: 2 bases; junction bases outside the gene matches: 6. The CDR3 sequence is CASRQGANYGYTF. CDR3 in DNA: TGTGCCAGCCGACAGGGTGCCAACTATGGCTACACCTTC.

This clone was seen once. This chain uses TRBV29-1 with TRBJ2-1; possibly TRBD2 for D (9 bases). Looked up from germline, CDR1 is SQVTM and CDR2 is ANQGSEA. The CDR3 has 18 amino acids. V was trimmed by 4 bases and J by 5 bases, leaving 27 bases between them. CDR3 in DNA: TGCAGCGTTGCTCCAGGGGGCAGGGGCGGGAGGGCCCACAATGAGCAGTTCTTC. Encoded protein: CSVAPGGRGGRAHNEQFF.

This chain connects TRBV4-2 to TRBJ2-2; 9 bases are a match to TRBD1. The CDR3 contains 16 residues. CDR1 is LGHNA, CDR2 YNFKEQ, per germline. V was clipped by 4 bases and J by 14 bases; unmatched bases: 17. The CDR3 reads CASSLRPRQGERGLFF. In DNA, the CDR3 is TGTGCCAGCAGCCTCCGACCGCGACAGGGGGAGAGGGGCCTGTTTTTT.

This rearrangement joins TRBV6-5 to TRBJ1-2; D call uncertain. The CDR3 totals 14 residues. Deletions cut 5 bases from V and 6 bases from J, with 16 bases between. Germline values: CDR1 MNHEY, CDR2 SVGAGI. The CDR3 spells CASSTGYPSDGYTF. The DNA for the CDR3 is TGTGCCAGCAGTACCGGTTACCCCTCGGATGGCTACACCTTC.

The V and J genes are TRBV4-3 and TRBJ2-2; 10 bases agree with TRBD2. The V and J ends lost 4 bases and 3 bases, in that order; junction bases with no gene match: 23. Germline-derived CDR1 and CDR2 are LGHNA and YSLEER. This CDR3 has 22 residues. CDR3 in amino acids: CASSRRPFPKASSGSDTGELFF. The DNA of the CDR3 is TGCGCCAGCAGCCGCCGGCCCTTTCCAAAGGCGTCTAGCGGGAGTGACACCGGGGAGCTGTTTTTT.

This sequence joins TRBV5-4 and TRBJ2-3, with 8 bases aligning to TRBD1. Germline V gene lookup returns CDR1 SGHNT and CDR2 YYREEE (reference sequence). This CDR3 region has 18 residues. Germline trimming cut 3 bases from V and 4 bases from J; bases unmatched to any gene: 16. The CDR3 spells CASSSQRQGPWGADTQYF. As DNA, the CDR3 is TGTGCCAGCAGCTCCCAGAGACAGGGGCCCTGGGGTGCAGATACGCAGTATTTT.

The rearrangement joins TRBV29-1 to TRBJ2-5; 10 bases match TRBD2. CDR3 length: 15 residues. Germline values: CDR1 SQVTM, CDR2 ANQGSEA. The trim removed 7 bases at V and 5 bases at J, leaving 13 bases unmatched. The CDR3 here is CSAGGWTSGWETQYF. For the CDR3, the DNA is TGCAGCGCTGGGGGCTGGACTAGCGGTTGGGAGACCCAGTACTTC.